The 5 T cell receptor beta chains listed next were all sequenced from one sample in a study of CXCR3-negative and CXCR3-positive naive CD8 T cells. UMI-labeled TRB cDNA libraries were prepared by 5' RACE. Reprocessing the 5' RACE reads, TCRdb reports a single entry for every CDR3 protein and omits DNA. Seen in this sample are 150,000 or so distinct CDR3 sequences; the ten most common clones hold under 0.5%. Sequenced input: naive CXCR3- CD8+ T cells from blood. The subset denotes: CD45RO-CCR7+CD27+CD95- naive CD8+ T cells lacking CXCR3 (TNR3-). The receptors were sampled from a human donor in good health. Some clones in this sample may be carry-over from other donors' samples.

This chain uses TRBV6-4 with TRBJ2-1; TCRdb gives TRBD2 as the D gene, but with no DNA this cannot be confirmed. This CDR3 is 14 amino acids long. Germline-derived CDR1 and CDR2 are MRHNA and SNTAGT. The CDR3 region is CASSEGLEGNEQFF.

The chain couples TRBV19 to TRBJ2-7; the D gene TCRdb calls, TRBD1, cannot be checked with no DNA. CDR3 length equals 13 residues. Germline-derived CDR1 and CDR2 are LNHDA and SQIVND (reference sequence). The CDR3 sequence is CASRAGRSYEQYF. The full variable domain, its missing parts supplied by reference TRBV19 and TRBJ2-7, is DGGITQSPKYLFRKEGQNVTLSCEQNLNHDAMYWYRQDPGQGLRLIYYSQIVNDFQKGDIAEGYSVSREKKESFPLTVTSAQKNPTAFYLCASRAGRSYEQYFGPGTRLTVT.

The rearrangement links TRBV20-1 to TRBJ2-5. CDR1 is DFQATT and CDR2 is SNEGSKA in the germline V gene (reference sequence). CDR3 length: 13 residues. The CDR3 protein is CSARPRDQETQYF.

This chain uses TRBV5-1 with TRBJ2-2; the D call of TRBD2 rests on TCRdb alone, since no DNA is present to check it. The CDR3 contains 15 residues. Germline-derived CDR1 and CDR2 are SGHRS and YFSETQ. The CDR3 spells CASPDRQRVPGELFF. Together with reference TRBV5-1 and TRBJ2-2, the CDR3 gives the full variable domain: KAGVTQTPRYLIKTRGQQVTLSCSPISGHRSVSWYQQTPGQGLQFLFEYFSETQRNKGNFPGRFSGRQFSNSRSEMNVSTLELGDSALYLCASPDRQRVPGELFFGEGSRLTVL.

The chain couples TRBV29-1 to TRBJ2-1; TCRdb outputs TRBD2, but without DNA this stays unchecked. CDR3 size: 14 residues. Per germline, CDR1 SQVTM and CDR2 ANQGSEA. The CDR3 sequence: CSVELAGVYNEQFF.